This T cell receptor (beta chain) was identified during a study of CXCR3-negative and CXCR3-positive naive CD8 T cells. Findings and limits, study-wide: CXCR3-positive naive cells had TRB CDR3s that were more hydrophobic than CXCR3-negative naive cells had. CXCR3 expression dropped partially after cryopreservation, and most assays relied on fresh PBMCs. Surface CD5 was comparable between naive subsets; TCR strength was inferred from TRB CDR3 properties.

Comments on this clonotype: Its antigen is unknown.

Libraries of TRB cDNA were made by 5' RACE and carried UMIs. From the 5' RACE reads, TCRdb lists one entry per CDR3 protein and no DNA. The listing records 150,000 to 180,000 distinct CDR3 sequences. CD45RO-CCR7+CD27+CD95- was the phenotype of naive CD8+ T cells. The CDR3 spans 15 residues. The V gene's germline CDR1 is SQVTM and CDR2 ANQGSEA. What was sequenced was naive CXCR3+ CD8+ T cells from blood. Subset: CD45RO-CCR7+CD27+CD95- naive CD8+ T cells expressing CXCR3 (TNR3+). This chain joins TRBV29-1 and TRBJ2-5; absent DNA, TCRdb's TRBD1 call cannot be checked. This TCR was recovered from a human donor in good health. Some clones in this sample may be carry-over from other donors' samples. CDR3 loop: CSVEGTEWTGETQYF.